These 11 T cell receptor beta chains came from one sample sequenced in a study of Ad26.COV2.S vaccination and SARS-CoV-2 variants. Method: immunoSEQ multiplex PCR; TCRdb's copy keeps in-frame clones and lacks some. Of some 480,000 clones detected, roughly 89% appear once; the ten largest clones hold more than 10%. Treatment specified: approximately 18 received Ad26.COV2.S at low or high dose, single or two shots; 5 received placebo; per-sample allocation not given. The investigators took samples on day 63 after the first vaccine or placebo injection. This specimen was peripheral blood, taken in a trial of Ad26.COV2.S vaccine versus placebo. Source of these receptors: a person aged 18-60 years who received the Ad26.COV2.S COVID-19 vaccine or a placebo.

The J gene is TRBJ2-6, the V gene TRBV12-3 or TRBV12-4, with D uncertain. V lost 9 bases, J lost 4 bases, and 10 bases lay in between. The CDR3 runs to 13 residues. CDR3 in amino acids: CASGISGANVLTF. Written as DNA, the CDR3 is TGTGCCAGTGGGATCTCAGGGGCCAACGTCCTGACTTTC.

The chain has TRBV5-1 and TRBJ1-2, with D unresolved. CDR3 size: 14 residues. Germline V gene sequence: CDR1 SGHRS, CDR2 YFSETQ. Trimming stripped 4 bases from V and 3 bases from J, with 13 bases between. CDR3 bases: TGCGCCAGCAGCGCACAGCTCGGGGACTATGGCTACACCTTC. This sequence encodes CASSAQLGDYGYTF.

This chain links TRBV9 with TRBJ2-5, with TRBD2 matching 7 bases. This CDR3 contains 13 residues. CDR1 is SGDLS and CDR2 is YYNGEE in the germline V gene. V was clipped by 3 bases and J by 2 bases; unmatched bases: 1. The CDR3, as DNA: TGTGCCAGCAGCGGTAGCGGGCAAGAGACCCAGTACTTC. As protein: CASSGSGQETQYF.

In DNA form, the CDR3 reads TGTGCCAGCAGCTTAGATGCTTACCCGGGGGAAAAACTGTTTTTT. It yields the protein CASSLDAYPGEKLFF. The rearrangement joins TRBV7-2 to TRBJ1-4; D ambiguous. The germline gives CDR1 SGHTA, CDR2 FQGNSA. Trimming took 1 base from V and 8 from J, leaving 14 bases between them. This CDR3 contains 15 residues.

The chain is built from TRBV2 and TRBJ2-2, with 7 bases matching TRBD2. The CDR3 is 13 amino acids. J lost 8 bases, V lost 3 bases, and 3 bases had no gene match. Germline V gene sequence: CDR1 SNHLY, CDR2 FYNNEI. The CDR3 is CASSDRREGELFF. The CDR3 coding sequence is TGTGCCAGCAGTGATCGGCGGGAGGGGGAGCTGTTTTTT. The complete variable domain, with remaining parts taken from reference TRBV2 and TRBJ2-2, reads EPEVTQTPSHQVTQMGQEVILRCVPISNHLYFYWYRQILGQKVEFLVSFYNNEISEKSEIFDDQFSVERPDGSNFTLKIRSTKLEDSAMYFCASSDRREGELFFGEGSRLTVL.

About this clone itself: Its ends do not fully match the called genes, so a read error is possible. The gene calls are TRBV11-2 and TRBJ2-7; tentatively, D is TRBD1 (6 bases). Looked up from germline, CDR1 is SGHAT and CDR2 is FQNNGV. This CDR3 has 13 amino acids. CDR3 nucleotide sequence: TGTGCCAGCAGCTTAGTCGTTACAGGGCAAGTGGACTTC. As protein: CASSLVVTGQVDF.

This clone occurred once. The CDR3 is CASTGGVGEQYF. CDR3 in DNA: TGTGCCAGCACGGGAGGGGTTGGGGAGCAGTACTTC. The rearrangement joins TRBV25-1 to TRBJ2-7; TRBD2 aligns across 8 bases. This CDR3 is 12 amino acids long. J lost 7 bases, V lost 7 bases, and 6 bases had no gene match. The germline CDR1 and CDR2 sequences are MGHDK and SYGVNS.

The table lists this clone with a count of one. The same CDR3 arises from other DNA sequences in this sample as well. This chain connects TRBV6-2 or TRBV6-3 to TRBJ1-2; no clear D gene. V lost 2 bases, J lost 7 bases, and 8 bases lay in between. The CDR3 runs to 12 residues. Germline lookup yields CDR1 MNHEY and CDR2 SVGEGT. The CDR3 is CASSYRVGGYTF. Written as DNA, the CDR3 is TGTGCCAGCAGTTACAGGGTCGGTGGCTACACCTTC.

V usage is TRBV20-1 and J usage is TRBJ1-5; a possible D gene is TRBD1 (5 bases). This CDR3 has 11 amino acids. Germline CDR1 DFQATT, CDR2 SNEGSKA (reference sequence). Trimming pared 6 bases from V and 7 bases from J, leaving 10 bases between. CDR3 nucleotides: TGCAGTGCGGGGGGACGCCAGCCCCAGCATTTT. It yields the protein CSAGGRQPQHF.

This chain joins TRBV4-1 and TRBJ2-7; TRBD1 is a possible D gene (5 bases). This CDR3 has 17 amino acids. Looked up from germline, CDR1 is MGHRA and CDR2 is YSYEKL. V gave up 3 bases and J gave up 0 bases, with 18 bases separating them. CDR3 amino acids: CASSHYAGIRSSYEQYF. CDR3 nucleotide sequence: TGCGCCAGCAGCCATTACGCAGGGATTAGGAGCTCCTACGAGCAGTACTTC.

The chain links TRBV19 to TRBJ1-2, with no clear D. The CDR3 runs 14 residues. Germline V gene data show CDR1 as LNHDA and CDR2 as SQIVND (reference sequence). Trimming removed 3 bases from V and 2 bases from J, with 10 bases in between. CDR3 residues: CASSINDKNYGYTF. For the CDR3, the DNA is TGTGCCAGTAGTATTAATGATAAAAACTATGGCTACACCTTC.